This record covers a single T cell receptor beta chain. After removal of 3 bases from V and 5 bases from J, the junction contained 11 bases not matched to a gene. Germline V gene sequence: CDR1 SQVTM, CDR2 ANQGSEA. The CDR3 spans 15 residues. Exclusion applied to patients with autoimmune disease history or systemic immunosuppression. The entry originates in a study of OX40 agonist ivuxolimab in advanced cancers. Study information: The mean age was about 57 years, ranging from about 20 to 79, with approximately 85% of participants male.

TCRdb's table, derived via immunoSEQ multiplex PCR, lists solely in-frame clones and lacks some. Of 40,000 or so clones detected, 70% to 90% appear once; the ten largest clones hold just under 40%. V and J are TRBV29-1 and TRBJ2-5, with TRBD1 identical over 8 bases. The sample consisted of CD4+ or CD8+ T cells sorted from blood, taken in a trial of the OX40 agonist ivuxolimab. The sequence was obtained from an adult with an advanced solid tumor such as melanoma, head and neck, liver or kidney cancer. Here the CDR3 reads CSVETPTGEWETQYF. DNA of the CDR3: TGCAGCGTTGAGACCCCGACAGGGGAGTGGGAGACCCAGTACTTC.